The 18 T cell receptor beta chains listed next were all sequenced from one sample in a study of blood T cell repertoires in COVID-19. Produced via immunoSEQ multiplex PCR; TCRdb's table is partial and in-frame only. The sample includes about 220,000 clones, under 90% of them seen just once. Sequenced material: PBMCs or T cells enriched from blood (not recorded which). The receptor source for this set is a woman aged 60 to 75 who had recovered from COVID-19.

The V call is TRBV5-4, the J call TRBJ1-1; 8 positions match TRBD1. The CDR3 contains 14 residues. V shed 4 bases, J shed 3 bases, and the junction held 5 bases outside the gene matches. Germline CDR1 SGHNT, CDR2 YYREEE (reference sequence). The CDR3: CASSPGGRDTEAFF. CDR3 sequence (DNA): TGTGCCAGCAGCCCAGGGGGCCGGGACACTGAAGCTTTCTTT. Together with reference TRBV5-4 and TRBJ1-1, the CDR3 gives the full variable domain: ETGVTQSPTHLIKTRGQQVTLRCSSQSGHNTVSWYQQALGQGPQFIFQYYREEENGRGNFPPRFSGLQFPNYSSELNVNALELDDSALYLCASSPGGRDTEAFFGQGTRLTVV.

CDR3 loop: CASNNPQSNEKLFF. In nucleotides, the CDR3 is TGTGCCAGCAACAACCCGCAGTCTAATGAAAAACTGTTTTTT. This chain joins TRBV2 and TRBJ1-4; D not resolved. V was clipped by 7 bases and J by 3 bases, with 12 bases between them. There are 14 residues in the CDR3. Germline V gene lookup returns CDR1 SNHLY and CDR2 FYNNEI.

V usage is TRBV11-2 and J usage is TRBJ2-1; a weak D match, TRBD2 (6 bases). Per germline, CDR1 SGHAT and CDR2 FQNNGV. The CDR3 is 16 amino acids. Trimming removed 3 bases at V and 6 bases at J, with 18 bases between. Here the CDR3 reads CASSLGRRGWANEQFF. The CDR3 DNA is TGTGCCAGCAGCTTGGGGCGGCGGGGCTGGGCCAATGAGCAGTTCTTC.

The J gene is TRBJ2-7, the V gene TRBV18; 12 nucleotides line up with TRBD2. The V gene end was trimmed by 1 base and the J gene end by 5 bases; junction bases not matched to a gene: 9. The CDR3 covers 17 residues. Germline V gene lookup returns CDR1 KGHSH and CDR2 LQKENI. The CDR3 DNA is TGTGCCAGCTCACCACGTACAGGGACTAGCGGGTTCAACGAGCAGTACTTC. Translation gives CASSPRTGTSGFNEQYF.

This clone was detected a few times. The chain recombines TRBV5-4 with TRBJ2-5; D gene unclear. CDR1 and CDR2 from the germline V gene are SGHNT and YYREEE (reference sequence). V lost 4 bases and J lost 0, with 7 bases in between. The CDR3 length is 13 residues. The CDR3, as DNA: TGTGCCAGCAGCCCCCGTGACCAAGAGACCCAGTACTTC. Its protein is CASSPRDQETQYF.

The chain links TRBV9 to TRBJ1-1, with a weak D call TRBD1 (6 bases). Germline loops: CDR1 SGDLS, CDR2 YYNGEE. Between the trimmed V and J ends, which lost 2 bases and 6 bases, there was a span of 11 bases. CDR3 length: 13 residues. CDR3 coding DNA: TGTGCCAGCAGCGTGATAGGGGGGGCTGAAGCTTTCTTT. It specifies CASSVIGGAEAFF.

V usage is TRBV11-2 and J usage is TRBJ2-1; D call uncertain. The length of the CDR3 is 14 residues. Trimming cost V 5 bases and J 1 base, with 9 bases left between them. Germline V gene lookup returns CDR1 SGHAT and CDR2 FQNNGV. The chain's CDR3 is CASSQIESYNEQFF. Here the CDR3 DNA reads TGTGCCAGCAGCCAAATTGAGTCCTACAATGAGCAGTTCTTC. The complete variable domain, with remaining parts taken from reference TRBV11-2 and TRBJ2-1, reads EAGVAQSPRYKIIEKRQSVAFWCNPISGHATLYWYQQILGQGPKLLIQFQNNGVVDDSQLPKDRFSAERLKGVDSTLKIQPAKLEDSAVYLCASSQIESYNEQFFGPGTRLTVL.

This rearrangement joins TRBV19 to TRBJ2-5; 7 bases fit TRBD1. Germline loops: CDR1 LNHDA, CDR2 SQIVND (reference sequence). The CDR3 sequence is 16 residues long. V trimming: 3 bases; J trimming: 5 bases; junction bases outside the gene matches: 12. The CDR3 DNA is TGTGCCAGTAGTATTTGGGACAGTCCTAAGAGGGAGACCCAGTACTTC. Its translation is CASSIWDSPKRETQYF.

The rearrangement links TRBV19 to TRBJ1-1, with D perhaps matching TRBD1 (5 bases). CDR3 length: 14 residues. Germline loops: CDR1 LNHDA, CDR2 SQIVND (reference sequence). Between the trimmed V and J ends, which lost 6 bases and 8 bases, there was a span of 19 bases. For the CDR3, the DNA is TGTGCCAGTAGGGGAGCCGGGGGAGTTTCGGAAGCTTTCTTT. It specifies CASRGAGGVSEAFF. Complete variable domain (other parts from reference TRBV19 and TRBJ1-1): DGGITQSPKYLFRKEGQNVTLSCEQNLNHDAMYWYRQDPGQGLRLIYYSQIVNDFQKGDIAEGYSVSREKKESFPLTVTSAQKNPTAFYLCASRGAGGVSEAFFGQGTRLTVV.

This clone was observed a handful of times. The V and J genes are TRBV5-5 and TRBJ1-1, with 7 bases matching TRBD1. The CDR3 is 15 residues long. The germline V gene has CDR1 SGHKS and CDR2 YYEKEE (reference sequence). V trimming: 0 bases; J trimming: 2 bases; junction bases outside the gene matches: 4. CDR3 in amino acids: CASSLAGGGNTEAFF. The CDR3 DNA reads TGTGCCAGCAGCTTGGCAGGAGGGGGCAACACTGAAGCTTTCTTT.

The J gene is TRBJ2-7, the V gene TRBV19; TRBD2 agrees at 9 bases. The CDR3 is 14 residues long. The germline gives CDR1 LNHDA, CDR2 SQIVND (reference sequence). V was clipped by 5 bases and J by 3 bases; unmatched bases: 5. The CDR3 DNA reads TGTGCCAGTAGTCCGATAGCGGGAGACTACGAGCAGTACTTC. Translation: CASSPIAGDYEQYF.

This chain connects TRBV14 to TRBJ2-7, with TRBD2 as a possible D gene (5 bases). CDR1 is SGHDN, CDR2 FVKESK, per germline. The V end lost 0 bases, the J end lost 6 bases, and 9 bases lay between the germline ends. The CDR3 covers 13 residues. The CDR3 region is CASSQELGSEQYF. Here the CDR3 DNA reads TGTGCCAGCAGCCAAGAGCTAGGGAGCGAGCAGTACTTC.

V and J are TRBV7-3 and TRBJ1-1; possibly TRBD1 for D (6 bases). This CDR3 region has 15 residues. V lost 5 bases and J lost 7, with 20 bases in between. Germline V gene sequence: CDR1 SGHTA, CDR2 FQGTGA. CDR3 sequence: CASSATGESRIEAFF. CDR3 nucleotide sequence: TGTGCCAGCAGCGCGACAGGAGAGAGTAGGATTGAAGCTTTCTTT. The full variable domain, rest sourced from reference TRBV7-3 and TRBJ1-1, is GAGVSQTPSNKVTEKGKYVELRCDPISGHTALYWYRQSLGQGPEFLIYFQGTGAADDSGLPNDRFFAVRPEGSVSTLKIQRTERGDSAVYLCASSATGESRIEAFFGQGTRLTVV.

J is TRBJ2-1 and V is TRBV5-1, with a possible D match to TRBD1 (5 bases). Germline V gives CDR1 SGHRS, CDR2 YFSETQ. V was trimmed by 6 bases and J by 8 bases, leaving 18 bases between them. The CDR3 contains 14 residues. CDR3 in amino acids: CASTEQAFRDEQFF. The CDR3 DNA sequence: TGCGCCAGCACCGAACAGGCTTTTAGGGATGAGCAGTTCTTC.

This clone has a single count. This chain joins TRBV4-2 and TRBJ1-1; D is unclear. This CDR3 spans 15 amino acids. From germline, CDR1 is LGHNA and CDR2 YNFKEQ. Trimming cost V 6 bases and J 1 base, with 15 bases left between them. The CDR3 loop reads CASRLLAGPNTEAFF. CDR3 DNA sequence: TGTGCCAGCAGGCTCTTGGCAGGCCCGAACACTGAAGCTTTCTTT.

The V call is TRBV3-1 (or the pseudogene TRBV3-2), the J call TRBJ1-5, with 7 bases aligning to TRBD1. CDR3 size: 15 residues. The germline V gene has CDR1 LGHDT and CDR2 YNNKEL (reference sequence). After removal of 6 bases from V and 5 bases from J, the junction contained 10 bases not matched to a gene. CDR3 sequence reads: CASSPYRGPDQPQHF. The CDR3 DNA follows: TGTGCCAGCAGTCCCTACAGGGGACCGGATCAGCCCCAGCATTTT.

The chain recombines TRBV2 with TRBJ2-7; 8 bases align to TRBD1. With 10 bases clipped from V and 0 bases from J, the junction kept 5 bases outside the gene matches. The germline CDR1 and CDR2 sequences are SNHLY and FYNNEI. The CDR3 is made up of 13 amino acids. The CDR3 sequence: CATCGTGSYEQYF. CDR3 DNA sequence: TGTGCCACATGCGGGACAGGCTCCTACGAGCAGTACTTC.

In its sample, this clone was seen once. This rearrangement joins TRBV5-4 to TRBJ1-2; 8 bases agree with TRBD1. The CDR3 loop spans 15 amino acids. Germline V gene data show CDR1 as SGHNT and CDR2 as YYREEE (reference sequence). With 0 bases clipped from V and 4 bases from J, the junction kept 5 bases outside the gene matches. The CDR3: CASSLAGTGVYGYTF. DNA for the CDR3: TGTGCCAGCAGCTTGGCCGGGACAGGAGTCTATGGCTACACCTTC.